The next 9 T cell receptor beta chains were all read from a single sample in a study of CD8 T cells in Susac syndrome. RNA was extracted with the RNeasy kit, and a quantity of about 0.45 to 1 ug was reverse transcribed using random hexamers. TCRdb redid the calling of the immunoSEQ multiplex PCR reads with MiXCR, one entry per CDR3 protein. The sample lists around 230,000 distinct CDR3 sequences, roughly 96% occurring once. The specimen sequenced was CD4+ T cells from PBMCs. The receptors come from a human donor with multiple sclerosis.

Here the CDR3 DNA reads TGTGCCAGTGTGGGGACCTGGAGCACTGAAGCTTTCTTT. It is translated as CASVGTWSTEAFF. The chain links TRBV2 to TRBJ1-1; maybe TRBD1 (5 bases). The CDR3 is 13 amino acids. V was pared by 9 bases and J by 4 bases, with 15 bases between. CDR1 SNHLY and CDR2 FYNNEI come from the germline V gene.

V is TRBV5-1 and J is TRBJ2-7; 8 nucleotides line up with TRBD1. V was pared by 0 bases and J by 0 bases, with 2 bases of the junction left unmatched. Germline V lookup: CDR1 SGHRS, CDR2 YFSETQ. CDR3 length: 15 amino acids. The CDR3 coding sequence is TGCGCCAGCAGCTTGGGACAGGGGTACTCCTACGAGCAGTACTTC. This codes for CASSLGQGYSYEQYF.

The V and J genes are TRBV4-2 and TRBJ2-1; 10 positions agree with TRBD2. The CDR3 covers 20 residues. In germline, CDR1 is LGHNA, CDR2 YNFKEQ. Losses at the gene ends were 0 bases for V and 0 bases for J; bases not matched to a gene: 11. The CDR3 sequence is CASSQDQVTSGRSSYNEQFF. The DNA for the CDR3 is TGTGCCAGCAGCCAAGATCAGGTGACTAGCGGGCGGAGCTCCTACAATGAGCAGTTCTTC.

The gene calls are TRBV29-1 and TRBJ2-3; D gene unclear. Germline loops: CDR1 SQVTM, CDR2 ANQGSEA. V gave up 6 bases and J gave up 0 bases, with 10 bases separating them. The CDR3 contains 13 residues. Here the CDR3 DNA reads TGCAGCGTCGGAATGGGTAGCACAGATACGCAGTATTTT. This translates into CSVGMGSTDTQYF.

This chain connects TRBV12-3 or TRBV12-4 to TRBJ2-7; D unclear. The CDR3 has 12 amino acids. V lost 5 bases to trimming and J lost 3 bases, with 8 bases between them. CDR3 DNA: TGTGCCAGCAGTCGGAATCGCTACGAGCAGTACTTC. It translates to CASSRNRYEQYF.

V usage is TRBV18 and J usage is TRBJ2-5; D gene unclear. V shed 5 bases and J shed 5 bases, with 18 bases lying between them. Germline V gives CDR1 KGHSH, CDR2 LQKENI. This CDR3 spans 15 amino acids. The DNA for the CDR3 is TGTGCCAGCTCAGCCGGGTCGTCTGGCGCGGAGACCCAGTACTTC. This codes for CASSAGSSGAETQYF.

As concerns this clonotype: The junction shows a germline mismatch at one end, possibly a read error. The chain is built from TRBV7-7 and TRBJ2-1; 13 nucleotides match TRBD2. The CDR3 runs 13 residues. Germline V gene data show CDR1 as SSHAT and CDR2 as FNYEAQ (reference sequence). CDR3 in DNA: TGTGCTAGCAGCGGGACTAGCGGGATGGAGCAGTTCTTC. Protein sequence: CASSGTSGMEQFF.

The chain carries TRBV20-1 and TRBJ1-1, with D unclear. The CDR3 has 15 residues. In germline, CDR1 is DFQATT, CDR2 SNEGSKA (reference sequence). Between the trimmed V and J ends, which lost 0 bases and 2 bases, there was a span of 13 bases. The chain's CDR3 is CSARDVGVQNTEAFF. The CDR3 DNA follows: TGCAGTGCTAGAGATGTTGGTGTCCAAAACACTGAAGCTTTCTTT.

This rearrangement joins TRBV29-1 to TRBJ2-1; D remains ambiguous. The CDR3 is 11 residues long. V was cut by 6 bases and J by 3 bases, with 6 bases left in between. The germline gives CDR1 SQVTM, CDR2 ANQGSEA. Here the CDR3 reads CSVLDYNEQFF. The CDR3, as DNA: TGCAGCGTCCTAGACTACAATGAGCAGTTCTTC.